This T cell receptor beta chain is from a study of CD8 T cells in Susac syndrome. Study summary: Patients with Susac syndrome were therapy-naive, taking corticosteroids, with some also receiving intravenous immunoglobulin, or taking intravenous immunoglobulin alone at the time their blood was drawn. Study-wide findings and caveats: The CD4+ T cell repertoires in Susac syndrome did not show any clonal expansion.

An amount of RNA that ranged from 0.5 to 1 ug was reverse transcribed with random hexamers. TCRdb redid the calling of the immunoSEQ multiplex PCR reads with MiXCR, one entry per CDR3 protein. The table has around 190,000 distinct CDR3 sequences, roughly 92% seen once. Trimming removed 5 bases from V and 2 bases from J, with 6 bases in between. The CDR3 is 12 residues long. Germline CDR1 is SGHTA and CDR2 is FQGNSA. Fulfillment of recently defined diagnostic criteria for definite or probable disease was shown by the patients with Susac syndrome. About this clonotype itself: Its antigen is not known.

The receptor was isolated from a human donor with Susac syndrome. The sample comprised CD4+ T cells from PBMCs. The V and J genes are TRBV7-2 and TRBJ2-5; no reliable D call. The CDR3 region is CASSPNQETQYF. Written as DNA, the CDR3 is TGTGCCAGCAGCCCCAATCAAGAGACCCAGTACTTC.